These 18 T cell receptor beta chains were sequenced from one sample in a study of blood T cell repertoires in COVID-19. Measured with immunoSEQ multiplex PCR; TCRdb has only the in-frame clones, and not every one. The data contain 250,000 to 300,000 clones, around nine tenths of them seen just once; the ten biggest clones take up roughly 10%. The sequenced sample was peripheral blood. All receptors come from a woman in her seventies with COVID-19, enrolled during active disease.

The chain uses TRBV27 and TRBJ1-5; 7 positions agree with TRBD1. This CDR3 is built from 13 residues. The V gene end was trimmed by 9 bases and the J gene end by 3 bases; junction bases not matched to a gene: 5. Per the germline V gene, CDR1 is MNHEY and CDR2 is SMNVEV (reference sequence). CDR3 sequence reads: CASPGTDNQPQHF. For the CDR3, the DNA is TGTGCCAGTCCCGGGACAGACAATCAGCCCCAGCATTTT.

The J gene is TRBJ2-2, the V gene TRBV11-2; possible D gene TRBD1, 5 bases. V was clipped by 5 bases and J by 4 bases, with 11 bases between them. The germline CDR1 and CDR2 sequences are SGHAT and FQNNGV. The CDR3 sequence is 14 residues long. In nucleotides, the CDR3 is TGTGCCAGCAGCCAATCTGGGGCCACCGGGGAGCTGTTTTTT. Translation gives CASSQSGATGELFF.

J is TRBJ2-7 and V is TRBV6-6; 9 positions match TRBD1. Germline V gives CDR1 MNHNY, CDR2 SVGAGI (reference sequence). With 0 bases clipped from V and 10 bases from J, the junction kept 7 bases outside the gene matches. The CDR3 loop spans 14 amino acids. The CDR3 DNA reads as TGTGCCAGCAGTTACTCGCCGGACAGGGGTCTACAGTACTTC. Translation gives CASSYSPDRGLQYF.

V and J are TRBV5-1 and TRBJ1-3; 7 positions agree with TRBD1. The germline gives CDR1 SGHRS, CDR2 YFSETQ. Trimming at V came to 1 base and at J to 4 bases, leaving 2 bases not matched to a gene. This CDR3 spans 14 amino acids. Written as DNA, the CDR3 is TGCGCCAGCAGCTTGCGACAGGGCGGAAACACCATATATTTT. Its translation is CASSLRQGGNTIYF.

The DNA for the CDR3 is TGTGCCATCAGTGGGCTAGCGGAAGAGACCCAGTACTTC. Amino acids: CAISGLAEETQYF. The V call is TRBV10-3, the J call TRBJ2-5; 7 bases line up with TRBD2. The CDR3 sequence is 13 residues long. V shed 4 bases and J 3 bases; nucleotides not matched to a gene: 2. Germline values: CDR1 ENHRY, CDR2 SYGVKD.

This clone came up a few times. The DNA for the CDR3 is TGTGCCACGGAAAAAGGGACAGGGAAAGGCTACACCTTC. It translates to CATEKGTGKGYTF. The gene calls are TRBV15 and TRBJ1-2; 9 positions match TRBD1. This CDR3 region has 13 residues. V was clipped by 9 bases and J by 8 bases; unmatched bases: 10. Germline V gene lookup returns CDR1 LNHNV and CDR2 YYDKDF (reference sequence).

This clone was counted a single time. V and J are TRBV5-6 and TRBJ2-2; weak D call: TRBD1 (6 bases). Trimming removed 5 bases at V and 8 bases at J, with 22 bases between. The CDR3 loop spans 16 amino acids. CDR1 and CDR2 from the germline V gene are SGHDT and YYEEEE. The CDR3 region has the DNA TGTGCCAGCAGTAAGGCCCCGGGACACATCTTGGGGGAGCTGTTTTTT. Encoded protein: CASSKAPGHILGELFF.

The rearrangement joins TRBV2 to TRBJ2-7, with TRBD1 identical over 9 bases. V was clipped by 6 bases and J by 4 bases; unmatched bases: 7. This CDR3 has 14 residues. Germline CDR1 and CDR2: SNHLY and FYNNEI. The CDR3 spells CASRITGGGYEQYF. As DNA, the CDR3 is TGTGCCAGCAGAATTACAGGGGGCGGTTACGAGCAGTACTTC.

The rearrangement links TRBV6-4 to TRBJ1-2; tentative D call: TRBD1 (6 bases). The CDR3 loop spans 16 amino acids. Germline-derived CDR1 and CDR2 are MRHNA and SNTAGT. V lost 3 bases and J 4 bases, leaving 18 bases between the germline ends. CDR3 sequence: CASSDQERGRTYGYTF. The CDR3 nucleotides are TGTGCCAGCAGTGATCAGGAGAGGGGGAGAACCTATGGCTACACCTTC.

The CDR3 reads CASSPPGQGAYEQYF. Written as DNA, the CDR3 is TGTGCCAGCAGTCCACCGGGACAGGGCGCCTACGAGCAGTACTTC. This chain connects TRBV28 to TRBJ2-7; the match to TRBD1 covers 9 bases. Germline values: CDR1 MDHEN, CDR2 SYDVKM. The CDR3 covers 15 residues. Germline trimming cut 5 bases from V and 2 bases from J; bases unmatched to any gene: 7.

The chain joins TRBV3-1 (or the pseudogene TRBV3-2) to TRBJ2-2; D unresolved. Per germline, CDR1 LGHDT and CDR2 YNNKEL (reference sequence). The V and J ends lost 0 bases and 9 bases respectively, with 8 bases between them. The CDR3 is made up of 13 amino acids. The CDR3 DNA reads as TGTGCCAGCAGCCAAGAACCTATCCGGGAGCTGTTTTTT. Translating gives CASSQEPIRELFF.

This chain joins TRBV28 and TRBJ1-1, with D possibly being TRBD1 (5 bases). CDR3 length equals 14 residues. Trimming took 6 bases from V and 4 from J, leaving 15 bases between them. Germline V gives CDR1 MDHEN, CDR2 SYDVKM. Written as DNA, the CDR3 is TGTGCCAGCAGCCCTACCAGGGTGGTCACTGAAGCTTTCTTT. This encodes CASSPTRVVTEAFF.

DNA of the CDR3: TGTGCCAGCAGACGAGGGACTAGCGGGAGCTCCTACGAGCAGTACTTC. It translates to CASRRGTSGSSYEQYF. The V gene is TRBV11-3, the J gene TRBJ2-7; 14 positions agree with TRBD2. V dropped 6 bases and J dropped 0; count of bases not matched to a gene: 4. Germline CDR1 reads SGHNT; CDR2 reads YENEEA. CDR3 size: 16 residues. Variable domain in full (rest from reference TRBV11-3 and TRBJ2-7): EAGVVQSPRYKIIEKKQPVAFWCNPISGHNTLYWYLQNLGQGPELLIRYENEEAVDDSQLPKDRFSAERLKGVDSTLKIQPAELGDSAVYLCASRRGTSGSSYEQYFGPGTRLTVT.

The chain is built from TRBV29-1 and TRBJ2-1; D not resolved. The V and J ends lost 1 base and 5 bases respectively, with 18 bases between them. The CDR3 sequence is 16 residues long. Looked up from germline, CDR1 is SQVTM and CDR2 is ANQGSEA. The CDR3 spells CSVEVLPRVNHNEQFF. The CDR3 nucleotides are TGCAGCGTTGAAGTCTTGCCACGGGTAAACCACAATGAGCAGTTCTTC.

This sequence joins TRBV18 and TRBJ2-5, with TRBD1 matching over 7 bases. The CDR3 runs to 14 residues. CDR1 and CDR2 from the germline V gene are KGHSH and LQKENI. Germline trimming cut 4 bases from V and 0 bases from J; bases unmatched to any gene: 2. CDR3 DNA sequence: TGTGCCAGCTCACTGGGACAGCACCAAGAGACCCAGTACTTC. Protein: CASSLGQHQETQYF. The whole variable domain, filled in from reference TRBV18 and TRBJ2-5, reads NAGVMQNPRHLVRRRGQEARLRCSPMKGHSHVYWYRQLPEEGLKFMVYLQKENIIDESGMPKERFSAEFPKEGPSILRIQQVVRGDSAAYFCASSLGQHQETQYFGPGTRLLVL.

The gene calls are TRBV4-1 and TRBJ1-3, with D possibly TRBD1 on 5 matching bases. Germline values: CDR1 MGHRA, CDR2 YSYEKL. CDR3 length: 18 amino acids. V was shortened by 0 bases and J by 0 bases, with 15 bases between the two germline ends. The CDR3 sequence is CASSQDEVRAASGNTIYF. CDR3 DNA sequence: TGCGCCAGCAGCCAAGATGAGGTCAGGGCAGCCTCTGGAAACACCATATATTTT.

The rearrangement links TRBV28 to TRBJ1-2; 7 bases match TRBD1. This CDR3 contains 12 residues. The J segment lost 4 bases and the V segment lost 6 bases, leaving 2 bases of the junction unmatched. The germline CDR1 and CDR2 sequences are MDHEN and SYDVKM. CDR3: CASSQGGYGYTF. The CDR3 DNA reads as TGTGCCAGCAGCCAGGGGGGCTATGGCTACACCTTC.

The chain recombines TRBV19 with TRBJ2-5; TRBD1 is a possible D gene (6 bases). The V gene's germline CDR1 is LNHDA and CDR2 SQIVND (reference sequence). There are 12 residues in the CDR3. V lost 5 bases and J 6 bases, leaving 10 bases between the germline ends. In DNA form, the CDR3 reads TGTGCCAGTAGTCGGACAGCGCAGACCCAGTACTTC. It is translated as CASSRTAQTQYF.